This is a list of T cell receptor beta chains from one sample in a study of CD8 T cells in Susac syndrome. One entry per CDR3 protein results from TCRdb running MiXCR on the immunoSEQ multiplex PCR reads. This sample has 40,000 to 60,000 distinct CDR3 sequences; approximately 93% occur once, and the top ten carry 0.45% to 0.65%. Source material: CD8+ T cells from PBMCs. The origin of the receptors is a human donor with multiple sclerosis. Each CDR3 is given with its conserved first and last residue. D genes are given only for firm matches. Only some rows state a clone size, as once, few, many or a class for expanded clones.

clone_size: -; j_call: TRBJ2-6; d_call: -; v_call: TRBV5-6; cdr3_aa: CASSPRHCSGANVLTF; cdr3_nt: TGTGCCAGCAGCCCCCGACACTGCTCTGGGGCCAACGTCCTGACTTTC
clone_size: -; j_call: TRBJ2-1; d_call: -; v_call: TRBV13; cdr3_aa: CASSFSSDLGKFF; cdr3_nt: TGTGCCAGCAGCTTCAGTAGCGACCTAGGCAAGTTCTTC
clone_size: -; j_call: TRBJ2-1; d_call: TRBD2; v_call: TRBV29-1; cdr3_aa: CSVLLAGVEQFF; cdr3_nt: TGCAGCGTCCTTTTAGCGGGGGTTGAGCAGTTCTTC
clone_size: -; j_call: TRBJ2-5; d_call: TRBD2; v_call: TRBV4-1; cdr3_aa: CASSQEGSGGPADETQYF; cdr3_nt: TGCGCCAGCAGCCAAGAGGGCAGCGGGGGCCCAGCTGACGAGACCCAGTACTTC
clone_size: few; j_call: TRBJ1-1; d_call: TRBD1; v_call: TRBV5-1; cdr3_aa: CASSDRTGQNTEAFF; cdr3_nt: TGCGCCAGCAGCGATCGGACAGGTCAGAACACTGAAGCTTTCTTT
clone_size: -; j_call: TRBJ1-2; d_call: -; v_call: TRBV7-9; cdr3_aa: CASSSDGPGYTF; cdr3_nt: TGTGCCAGCAGCTCGGACGGCCCGGGCTACACCTTC
clone_size: -; j_call: TRBJ2-5; d_call: -; v_call: TRBV11-2; cdr3_aa: CASSSRDTATQETQYF; cdr3_nt: TGTGCCAGCAGCTCAAGGGACACTGCCACTCAAGAGACCCAGTACTTC
clone_size: -; j_call: TRBJ2-3; d_call: TRBD1; v_call: TRBV6-5; cdr3_aa: CASGLTGGYADTQYF; cdr3_nt: TGTGCCAGCGGTCTCACAGGGGGTTACGCAGATACGCAGTATTTT
clone_size: -; j_call: TRBJ2-7; d_call: -; v_call: TRBV7-2; cdr3_aa: CASSLDLAYEQYF; cdr3_nt: TGTGCCAGCAGCTTAGACCTAGCTTACGAGCAGTACTTC
clone_size: once; j_call: TRBJ1-2; d_call: TRBD1; v_call: TRBV9; cdr3_aa: CASSAPWDRGSDGYTF; cdr3_nt: TGTGCCAGCAGCGCGCCCTGGGACAGGGGCTCGGATGGCTACACCTTC
clone_size: once; j_call: TRBJ1-3; d_call: TRBD1; v_call: TRBV3-1; cdr3_aa: CASSLGQGVGLPGNTIYF; cdr3_nt: TGTGCCAGCAGCCTTGGACAGGGAGTCGGCTTACCTGGAAACACCATATATTTT
clone_size: -; j_call: TRBJ1-2; d_call: -; v_call: TRBV29-1; cdr3_aa: CSFRQDHNYGYTF; cdr3_nt: TGCAGCTTCCGACAGGATCATAACTATGGCTACACCTTC
clone_size: -; j_call: TRBJ2-7; d_call: -; v_call: TRBV6-5; cdr3_aa: CASGVSSYEQYF; cdr3_nt: TGTGCCAGCGGGGTTAGCTCCTACGAGCAGTACTTC
clone_size: -; j_call: TRBJ2-7; d_call: TRBD2; v_call: TRBV11-2; cdr3_aa: CASSLGGWGSYEQYF; cdr3_nt: TGTGCCAGCAGCTTGGGAGGGTGGGGCTCCTACGAGCAGTACTTC
clone_size: -; j_call: TRBJ1-1; d_call: TRBD1; v_call: TRBV19; cdr3_aa: CASSAWTGRPEAFF; cdr3_nt: TGTGCCAGTAGTGCCTGGACAGGGCGCCCCGAAGCTTTCTTT
clone_size: -; j_call: TRBJ2-2; d_call: TRBD2; v_call: TRBV7-6; cdr3_aa: CASSARPSGGTNTGELFF; cdr3_nt: TGTGCCAGCAGCGCACGACCTAGCGGGGGGACGAACACCGGGGAGCTGTTTTTT
clone_size: -; j_call: TRBJ1-1; d_call: -; v_call: TRBV5-5; cdr3_aa: CASSLGGVREAFF; cdr3_nt: TGTGCCAGCAGCTTGGGGGGGGTCAGGGAAGCTTTCTTT
clone_size: -; j_call: TRBJ2-2; d_call: -; v_call: TRBV29-1; cdr3_aa: CSGVGMNTGELFF; cdr3_nt: TGCAGCGGGGTCGGGATGAACACCGGGGAGCTGTTTTTT
clone_size: -; j_call: TRBJ2-1; d_call: -; v_call: TRBV6-2/TRBV6-3; cdr3_aa: CASSNTARRGDEQFF; cdr3_nt: TGTGCCAGCAGTAATACAGCTAGGAGGGGCGATGAGCAGTTCTTC
clone_size: few; j_call: TRBJ1-3; d_call: -; v_call: TRBV27; cdr3_aa: CASSLSLSSGNTIYF; cdr3_nt: TGTGCCAGCAGTTTGTCGCTGAGCTCTGGAAACACCATATATTTT
clone_size: -; j_call: TRBJ2-2; d_call: -; v_call: TRBV6-4; cdr3_aa: CASSDSLEGGELFF; cdr3_nt: TGTGCCAGCAGTGACTCGTTAGAGGGCGGGGAGCTGTTTTTT
clone_size: -; j_call: TRBJ2-3; d_call: -; v_call: TRBV6-5; cdr3_aa: CASRGLHLDTQYF; cdr3_nt: TGTGCCAGTCGGGGACTGCATCTGGATACGCAGTATTTT